This TCR beta chain was identified in a study of blood T cell repertoires in COVID-19. Study at large: Acute-phase and convalescent COVID-19 samples originated in the United States, Italy and Spain.

Study processing details: Reference gene primer amplification gave nucleated cell count estimates. The data were produced by immunoSEQ multiplex PCR, yet TCRdb's version contains in-frame clones alone and is incomplete. D and trimming were read from the DNA, whereas the V and J calls and clone size are those reported in that table. The sample comprises around 170,000 clones, roughly nine tenths of which are singletons, and around 24% rests with the top ten. The germline gives CDR1 SGHDT, CDR2 YYEEEE. V shed 5 bases and J 10 bases; nucleotides not matched to a gene: 11. This CDR3 spans 15 amino acids.

This clonotype originated in a man between 60 and 75 years old with acute or convalescent COVID-19. Material: peripheral blood. V gene TRBV5-6 combines with J gene TRBJ1-6; 8 nucleotides line up with TRBD1. The CDR3 sequence is CASSTPGTGESPLHF. The CDR3 bases are TGTGCCAGCAGTACCCCCGGGACAGGCGAGTCACCCCTCCACTTT. Variable domain in full (rest from reference TRBV5-6 and TRBJ1-6): DAGVTQSPTHLIKTRGQQVTLRCSPKSGHDTVSWYQQALGQGPQFIFQYYEEEERQRGNFPDRFSGHQFPNYSSELNVNALLLGDSALYLCASSTPGTGESPLHFGNGTRLTVT.